A single sample gave rise to the 25 T cell receptor beta chains below, sequenced in a study of Ad26.COV2.S vaccination and SARS-CoV-2 variants. TCRdb's copy holds only in-frame clones and misses some; the assay was immunoSEQ multiplex PCR. The sample lists approximately 410,000 clones; roughly 88% were seen once. Noted treatment: over 15 received Ad26.COV2.S at low or high dose, single or two shots; roughly five received placebo; per-sample allocation not given. The samples date from day 63 after the first vaccine or placebo injection. The sequencing here drew on peripheral blood, taken in a trial of Ad26.COV2.S vaccine versus placebo. Source of these receptors: a person between 18 and 65 years old who received the Ad26.COV2.S COVID-19 vaccine or a placebo.

This chain links TRBV5-1 with TRBJ1-5, with D unresolved. Germline lookup yields CDR1 SGHRS and CDR2 YFSETQ. The CDR3 contains 15 residues. V gave up 4 bases and J gave up 0 bases, with 11 bases separating them. DNA for the CDR3: TGCGCCAGCAGCCCAAACAGCGGTAGCAATCAGCCCCAGCATTTT. Translating gives CASSPNSGSNQPQHF.

This chain links TRBV4-1 with TRBJ1-3; 7 bases align to TRBD1. The germline V gene has CDR1 MGHRA and CDR2 YSYEKL. The CDR3 length is 15 residues. V shed 1 base and J 3 bases; nucleotides not matched to a gene: 3. CDR3 nucleotide sequence: TGCGCCAGCAGCCAAGTAAGGGGGCTTGGAAACACCATATATTTT. It codes for CASSQVRGLGNTIYF.

V usage is TRBV4-1 and J usage is TRBJ1-1; TRBD1 aligns across 7 bases. CDR3 length equals 15 residues. Germline assignment: CDR1 MGHRA and CDR2 YSYEKL. J lost 7 bases, V lost 0 bases, and 8 bases had no gene match. The CDR3 loop reads CASSQDEGQTLEAFF. CDR3 sequence (DNA): TGCGCCAGCAGCCAAGATGAGGGACAGACCCTTGAAGCTTTCTTT.

This clone was found once. J is TRBJ2-1 and V is TRBV5-1, with 11 nucleotides matching TRBD2. V trimming: 0 bases; J trimming: 2 bases; junction bases outside the gene matches: 10. From germline, CDR1 is SGHRS and CDR2 YFSETQ. There are 19 residues in the CDR3. CDR3 sequence (DNA): TGCGCCAGCAGCTTGGCCCCCGGGACTAGCGGACTAGCCTACAATGAGCAGTTCTTC. This codes for CASSLAPGTSGLAYNEQFF.

This rearrangement joins TRBV9 to TRBJ2-3, with 10 bases that match TRBD2. V lost 4 bases and J lost 0; bases outside the gene matches: 8. The CDR3 is made up of 17 amino acids. Germline-derived CDR1 and CDR2 are SGDLS and YYNGEE. This chain's CDR3 is CASSLLAGIASTDTQYF. In nucleotides, the CDR3 is TGTGCCAGCAGCCTACTAGCGGGGATAGCTAGCACAGATACGCAGTATTTT.

The chain links TRBV7-9 to TRBJ1-4; D is unresolved. This CDR3 comprises 15 residues. V was clipped by 5 bases and J by 0 bases, with 10 bases between them. Germline V gene sequence: CDR1 SEHNR, CDR2 FQNEAQ (reference sequence). The CDR3 sequence is CASSLDGATNEKLFF. CDR3 DNA sequence: TGTGCCAGCAGCCTAGACGGAGCAACTAATGAAAAACTGTTTTTT.

The CDR3 DNA is TGTGCCAGCAGTGGGCGGACGACTATGGGCTACACCTTC. As protein: CASSGRTTMGYTF. The genes are TRBV2 and TRBJ1-2; D gene ambiguous. The CDR3 has 13 residues. Trimming removed 4 bases at V and 8 bases at J, with 14 bases between. CDR1 and CDR2 from the germline V gene are SNHLY and FYNNEI.

This chain connects TRBV6-6 to TRBJ2-7, with D uncertain. Trimming took off 6 bases at V and 1 base at J, with 10 bases between the two ends. The CDR3 runs to 13 residues. Germline V gene lookup returns CDR1 MNHNY and CDR2 SVGAGI (reference sequence). CDR3 sequence reads: CASSLVGSYEQYF. CDR3 DNA sequence: TGTGCCAGCAGCCTCGTCGGATCCTACGAGCAGTACTTC.

The chain carries TRBV4-1 and TRBJ2-1, with 8 bases matching TRBD1. The CDR3 is 15 amino acids. Trimming took 4 bases from V and 4 from J; bases not matched to a gene: 6. The germline V gene has CDR1 MGHRA and CDR2 YSYEKL. CDR3 sequence reads: CASSPRTGIYNEQFF. CDR3 nucleotides: TGCGCCAGCAGCCCCCGGACAGGGATTTACAATGAGCAGTTCTTC.

DNA for the CDR3: TGTGCCAGCAGCTTAGCAGGGGGCGGTAACTATGGCTACACCTTC. Its translation: CASSLAGGGNYGYTF. This sequence joins TRBV7-2 and TRBJ1-2; the match to TRBD1 covers 7 bases. CDR3 size: 15 residues. The germline CDR1 and CDR2 sequences are SGHTA and FQGNSA. V trimming: 0 bases; J trimming: 1 base; junction bases outside the gene matches: 2.

V is TRBV28 and J is TRBJ2-1, with TRBD1 matching over 7 bases. Germline trimming cut 7 bases from V and 8 bases from J; bases unmatched to any gene: 11. This CDR3 region has 14 residues. CDR1 and CDR2 (germline): MDHEN, SYDVKM. The CDR3 DNA is TGTGCCAGCACCGTTGGGGACAGCTTCCATGAGCAGTTCTTC. Residues: CASTVGDSFHEQFF.

The rearrangement uses TRBV5-6 and TRBJ2-5, with D perhaps being TRBD1 or TRBD2 (5 bases each). Looked up from germline, CDR1 is SGHDT and CDR2 is YYEEEE. This CDR3 comprises 15 residues. Trimming took off 4 bases at V and 1 base at J, with 14 bases between the two ends. The CDR3 is CASSPTGRSQETQYF. The CDR3 nucleotides read TGTGCCAGCAGCCCTACGGGACGATCCCAAGAGACCCAGTACTTC.

The sample holds one count of this clone. This rearrangement joins TRBV11-2 to TRBJ2-1, with TRBD2 identical over 7 bases. The CDR3 loop spans 19 amino acids. CDR1 and CDR2 from the germline V gene are SGHAT and FQNNGV. Trimming at V came to 3 bases and at J to 3 bases, leaving 17 bases not matched to a gene. As DNA, the CDR3 is TGTGCCAGCAGCTTCGGTGATGTTAGGGCTAGCGGTTACTACAATGAGCAGTTCTTC. Its protein is CASSFGDVRASGYYNEQFF.

The rearrangement joins TRBV27 to TRBJ2-5; the match to TRBD2 covers 7 bases. Trimming took 6 bases from V and 1 from J; bases not matched to a gene: 8. CDR3 length: 15 residues. The germline V gene encodes CDR1 MNHEY and CDR2 SMNVEV (reference sequence). Written as DNA, the CDR3 is TGTGCCAGCAGCCCCGTCAGCGGGATCCAAGAGACCCAGTACTTC. Translated, it gives CASSPVSGIQETQYF.

The table lists this clone with a few counts. V gene TRBV19 combines with J gene TRBJ1-5; a weak D match, TRBD1 (5 bases). V lost 4 bases and J 7 bases, leaving 17 bases between the germline ends. CDR1 and CDR2 from the germline V gene are LNHDA and SQIVND (reference sequence). The CDR3 runs to 15 residues. In DNA, the CDR3 is TGTGCCAGTAGTAACTGGGGGGACCTCCGCCAGCCCCAGCATTTT. Translation: CASSNWGDLRQPQHF.

The rearrangement joins TRBV15 to TRBJ2-5, with 7 bases matching TRBD1. CDR1 and CDR2 from the germline V gene are LNHNV and YYDKDF (reference sequence). This CDR3 region has 15 residues. Trimming cost V 6 bases and J 0 bases; bases outside gene matches: 7. In nucleotides, the CDR3 is TGTGCCACCAGTCCCGACAGGGCGTACCAAGAGACCCAGTACTTC. Translating it yields CATSPDRAYQETQYF.

This clone has just one count. The chain has TRBV19 and TRBJ2-2; D gene uncertain. V lost 1 base to trimming and J lost 2 bases, with 11 bases between them. Germline CDR1 reads LNHDA; CDR2 reads SQIVND (reference sequence). This CDR3 is 16 amino acids long. The CDR3 region has the DNA TGTGCCAGTAGTATAGGATCCCCCTATAACACCGGGGAGCTGTTTTTT. Its translation: CASSIGSPYNTGELFF.

The chain combines TRBV19 with TRBJ1-2; D gene uncertain. Germline V CDR1 and CDR2: LNHDA, SQIVND (reference sequence). This CDR3 is 13 amino acids long. Trimming took off 2 bases at V and 4 bases at J, with 8 bases between the two ends. CDR3 in DNA: TGTGCCAGTAGTATAAGGGCGACCTATGGCTACACCTTC. Protein product: CASSIRATYGYTF.

The chain couples TRBV6-1 to TRBJ1-5; D is perhaps TRBD1 (5 bases). CDR1 is MNHNS, CDR2 SASEGT, per germline. The V end lost 0 bases, the J end lost 1 base, and 7 bases lay between the germline ends. This CDR3 spans 15 amino acids. CDR3 in amino acids: CASSEAGLSNQPQHF. As DNA, the CDR3 is TGTGCCAGCAGTGAAGCGGGACTCAGCAATCAGCCCCAGCATTTT.

The CDR3, as DNA: TGTGCCAGCAAGGGACTAGAGTCTGGCACCGGGGAGCTGTTTTTT. Amino acids: CASKGLESGTGELFF. The chain joins TRBV9 to TRBJ2-2; 8 nucleotides match TRBD2. The germline gives CDR1 SGDLS, CDR2 YYNGEE. The CDR3 covers 15 residues. Trimming removed 6 bases from V and 4 bases from J; junction bases left unmatched: 8.

The CDR3 spells CASSLGRVGTVQETQYF. In nucleotides, the CDR3 is TGCGCCAGCAGCTTGGGCCGCGTTGGGACAGTCCAAGAGACCCAGTACTTC. V gene TRBV5-1 combines with J gene TRBJ2-5; the match to TRBD1 covers 7 bases. The CDR3 length is 17 residues. The V and J ends lost 0 bases and 1 base, in that order; junction bases with no gene match: 9. Germline assignment: CDR1 SGHRS and CDR2 YFSETQ.

The V and J genes are TRBV6-1 and TRBJ2-3; D is uncertain. Germline V gene sequence: CDR1 MNHNS, CDR2 SASEGT. The CDR3 length is 16 residues. V shed 6 bases and J shed 0 bases, with 16 bases lying between them. CDR3 nucleotides: TGTGCCAGCAGCGAATCTGCAGACTTAAGCACAGATACGCAGTATTTT. Translation: CASSESADLSTDTQYF.

V is TRBV4-3 and J is TRBJ2-4, with D maybe TRBD1 (5 bases). With 0 bases removed from V and 6 bases from J, the gap between germline ends came to 15 bases. CDR1 and CDR2 (germline): LGHNA, YSLEER. The CDR3 has 16 amino acids. CDR3 in amino acids: CASSQEGMGRGNIQYF. CDR3 nucleotide sequence: TGCGCCAGCAGCCAAGAGGGGATGGGGCGCGGAAACATTCAGTACTTC.

This sequence joins TRBV5-1 and TRBJ2-3; 10 bases map to TRBD1. Germline loops: CDR1 SGHRS, CDR2 YFSETQ. There are 16 residues in the CDR3. The V and J ends lost 4 bases and 5 bases, in that order; junction bases with no gene match: 10. The CDR3 is CASSGETGGVGDTQYF. CDR3 coding DNA: TGCGCCAGCAGCGGGGAGACAGGGGGCGTGGGAGATACGCAGTATTTT.

This chain uses TRBV28 with TRBJ2-3, with a weak D call TRBD1 (6 bases). This CDR3 region has 18 residues. The V and J ends lost 8 bases and 0 bases respectively, with 24 bases between them. The germline gives CDR1 MDHEN, CDR2 SYDVKM. The CDR3 DNA follows: TGTGCCAGCCCCCCGGTGCTGGGCAGGGACATAAGCACAGATACGCAGTATTTT. It encodes CASPPVLGRDISTDTQYF.